A single sample is the source of the 12 T cell receptor beta chains below, sequenced in a study of cytomegalovirus exposure and HLA in healthy donors. Primers for the PCR totalled 60 Vbeta and 13 Jbeta. Profiled with immunoSEQ multiplex PCR; TCRdb holds only in-frame clones, not every one. This repertoire shows roughly 190,000 clones, about 80% found once; its top ten account for approximately 10%. Material for sequencing was PBMCs. These receptors were collected from a woman between 50 and 59 years old in good health and CMV-seropositive.

The chain joins TRBV7-9 to TRBJ2-2; 12 nucleotides line up with TRBD2. Germline loops: CDR1 SEHNR, CDR2 FQNEAQ (reference sequence). The CDR3 length is 16 residues. V trimming: 5 bases; J trimming: 4 bases; junction bases outside the gene matches: 5. The CDR3: CASSPGTSGLTGELFF. For the CDR3, the DNA is TGTGCCAGCAGCCCAGGGACTAGCGGGCTCACCGGGGAGCTGTTTTTT.

The chain links TRBV6-6 to TRBJ2-3; TRBD1 agrees at 8 bases. The CDR3 is made up of 14 amino acids. With 5 bases clipped from V and 4 bases from J, the junction kept 5 bases outside the gene matches. Per the germline V gene, CDR1 is MNHNY and CDR2 is SVGAGI (reference sequence). For the CDR3, the DNA is TGTGCCAGCAGTCGACAGGGGTTGGCAGATACGCAGTATTTT. Its protein product is CASSRQGLADTQYF.

The V call is TRBV29-1, the J call TRBJ1-3; 7 bases line up with TRBD1. From germline, CDR1 is SQVTM and CDR2 ANQGSEA. Unmatched junction bases numbered 5, after V lost 6 bases and J lost 0 bases. This CDR3 is built from 14 residues. CDR3 bases: TGCAGCGTACTCGGGACAGACTCTGGAAACACCATATATTTT. Translating it yields CSVLGTDSGNTIYF.

This clone showed up just a few times. The chain recombines TRBV5-1 with TRBJ2-2, with 7 positions matching TRBD1. V lost 5 bases to trimming and J lost 2 bases; unmatched junction nucleotides: 9. From germline, CDR1 is SGHRS and CDR2 YFSETQ. The CDR3 length is 16 residues. The CDR3 DNA reads TGCGCCAGCAGTAAAGGACAGGTCGGAAACACCGGGGAGCTGTTTTTT. It translates to CASSKGQVGNTGELFF.

The V call is TRBV19, the J call TRBJ1-1; 7 nucleotides align to TRBD1. The CDR3 runs to 15 residues. V was clipped by 4 bases and J by 2 bases; unmatched bases: 7. CDR1 and CDR2 (germline): LNHDA, SQIVND (reference sequence). CDR3 nucleotides: TGTGCCAGTAGTACTCGACAGGGCCAAAACACTGAAGCTTTCTTT. Its protein is CASSTRQGQNTEAFF.

The chain carries TRBV11-2 and TRBJ2-5; 8 bases are shared with TRBD2. The ends lost 3 bases at V and 5 bases at J; junction bases unmatched: 2. This CDR3 spans 13 amino acids. Germline V gene sequence: CDR1 SGHAT, CDR2 FQNNGV. The CDR3 reads CASSLRLAETQYF. The CDR3 DNA reads as TGTGCCAGCAGCTTGCGACTAGCGGAGACCCAGTACTTC.

The V gene is TRBV30, the J gene TRBJ1-1; no clear D. Trimming left V 8 bases short and J 1 base short, with 14 bases between. CDR3 size: 13 residues. From germline, CDR1 is GTSNPN and CDR2 SVGIG (reference sequence). The CDR3 region is CARVEFRNTEAFF. DNA for the CDR3: TGTGCCCGGGTGGAATTCCGGAACACTGAAGCTTTCTTT.

The rearrangement links TRBV19 to TRBJ2-1, with 9 positions matching TRBD2. Looked up from germline, CDR1 is LNHDA and CDR2 is SQIVND (reference sequence). This CDR3 has 13 amino acids. After removal of 3 bases from V and 10 bases from J, the junction contained 4 bases not matched to a gene. CDR3 DNA sequence: TGTGCCAGTAGTATGCGGGGGGGCGGGGAGCAGTTCTTC. It specifies CASSMRGGGEQFF.

Only a few counts were recorded for this clone. The rearrangement joins TRBV4-3 to TRBJ1-6; D gene unclear. Germline CDR1 LGHNA, CDR2 YSLEER. The CDR3 has 16 residues. Trimming took off 5 bases at V and 9 bases at J, with 20 bases between the two ends. CDR3 DNA sequence: TGCGCCAGCAGCATTCGACTTGGATTTTCCCGTTCACCCCTCCACTTT. Its translation: CASSIRLGFSRSPLHF.

This clone is a singleton in its sample. The V gene is TRBV10-3, the J gene TRBJ1-3; 11 bases match TRBD1. CDR3 size: 13 residues. After removal of 6 bases from V and 9 bases from J, the junction contained 4 bases not matched to a gene. CDR1 is ENHRY, CDR2 SYGVKD, per germline. CDR3 protein: CAIRDRGLPTIYF. The CDR3 coding sequence is TGTGCCATCAGGGACAGGGGGCTTCCCACCATATATTTT.

V and J are TRBV5-6 and TRBJ2-1; the match to TRBD2 covers 9 bases. CDR3 length equals 15 residues. The germline gives CDR1 SGHDT, CDR2 YYEEEE. Losses at the gene ends were 1 base for V and 5 bases for J; bases not matched to a gene: 4. This chain's CDR3 is CASSLIPSGDNEQFF. For the CDR3, the DNA is TGTGCCAGCAGCTTGATCCCTAGCGGGGACAATGAGCAGTTCTTC.

The V gene is TRBV7-9, the J gene TRBJ2-7; possibly TRBD1 for D (6 bases). From germline, CDR1 is SEHNR and CDR2 FQNEAQ (reference sequence). V was trimmed by 1 base and J by 7 bases, leaving 14 bases between them. This CDR3 has 14 amino acids. The CDR3 region is CASSLGLQGKEQYF. The CDR3 bases are TGTGCCAGCAGCTTAGGTTTGCAGGGGAAGGAGCAGTACTTC.